Below, 23 T cell receptor beta chains from the same sample are listed, as sequenced in a study of immune heterogeneity within non-small cell lung tumors. It was a multiplex PCR that amplified TCR beta CDR3, with 32 V and 13 J primers. One entry per CDR3 protein results from TCRdb running MiXCR on the multiplex PCR reads. Found here are approximately 3,200 distinct CDR3 sequences, about 50% of them singletons; the top ten hold about 12%. Bulk tumor genomic DNA constituted the template, at around 600 ng per sample. Several widely spaced biopsies per primary tumor were taken during surgery. Patients underwent curative surgery for non-small cell lung cancer (untreated and newly diagnosed). The sample comprised lung tumor tissue. These receptors were taken from a man aged 55-75 years with non-small cell lung cancer.

The chain joins TRBV18 to TRBJ2-1; 9 positions match TRBD1. CDR3 length equals 14 residues. Unmatched junction bases numbered 5, after V lost 6 bases and J lost 5 bases. The germline V gene has CDR1 KGHSH and CDR2 LQKENI. Here the CDR3 DNA reads TGTGCCAGCTCCCCCCGGGACAGGGACAATGAGCAGTTCTTC. As protein: CASSPRDRDNEQFF.

The rearrangement links TRBV6-1 to TRBJ2-1; 13 nucleotides match TRBD2. There are 16 residues in the CDR3. V gave up 6 bases and J gave up 5 bases; unmatched junction bases: 7. Looked up from germline, CDR1 is MNHNS and CDR2 is SASEGT. The DNA of the CDR3 is TGTGCCAGCAGGTCGGGGACTAGCGGGAAAAACAATGAGCAGTTCTTC. Translating gives CASRSGTSGKNNEQFF.

This clonotype occurred a few times. The CDR3 nucleotides read TGCAGTGCTCCCTCTCCGCGGGAGGCGATTGAGACCCAGTACTTC. This translates into CSAPSPREAIETQYF. This chain connects TRBV20-1 to TRBJ2-5, with 8 bases matching TRBD2. Trimming cost V 5 bases and J 5 bases; bases outside gene matches: 13. The CDR3 is 15 residues long. Per germline, CDR1 DFQATT and CDR2 SNEGSKA (reference sequence).

The V gene is TRBV6-5, the J gene TRBJ2-1, with D unresolved. Germline lookup yields CDR1 MNHEY and CDR2 SVGAGI. The CDR3 contains 12 residues. The V gene lost 0 bases and the J gene lost 7 bases, with 4 bases spanning the gap. Here the CDR3 reads CASSYSGNEQFF. In DNA form, the CDR3 reads TGTGCCAGCAGTTACTCGGGGAATGAGCAGTTCTTC.

This clonotype is medium-sized within its sample. The chain employs TRBV27 and TRBJ2-7, with D perhaps given as TRBD1 or TRBD2 (6 bases each). Germline V lookup: CDR1 MNHEY, CDR2 SMNVEV (reference sequence). The CDR3 has 17 residues. Trimming took 2 bases from V and 6 from J, leaving 23 bases between them. CDR3 DNA: TGTGCCAGCAGTTTACGGGAGAGGGGACATGGGATATGCGAGCAGTACGTC. Translation gives CASSLRERGHGICEQYV.

The chain couples TRBV7-2 to TRBJ1-2; D may be TRBD1 (5 bases). The CDR3 runs to 16 residues. Germline assignment: CDR1 SGHTA and CDR2 FQGNSA. V was trimmed by 4 bases and J by 3 bases, leaving 18 bases between them. CDR3 bases: TGTGCCAGCAGCTCCGATTCCGGGTGGGGGTACTATGGCTACACCTTC. It codes for CASSSDSGWGYYGYTF.

The J gene is TRBJ2-7, the V gene TRBV19; no clear D gene. The CDR3 totals 13 residues. Germline V lookup: CDR1 LNHDA, CDR2 SQIVND (reference sequence). V lost 6 bases and J lost 1, with 10 bases in between. The CDR3 is CASSHARSYEQYF. In DNA form, the CDR3 reads TGTGCCAGTAGCCACGCGCGGTCCTACGAGCAGTACTTC.

This clonotype is deemed large. The V and J genes are TRBV5-1 and TRBJ1-2, with no clear D. Per germline, CDR1 SGHRS and CDR2 YFSETQ. The V end was cut by 4 bases, the J end by 9 bases, with 19 bases between. This CDR3 spans 14 amino acids. CDR3 coding DNA: TGCGCCAGCAGCCCGGACCCAGGATTGTCTAGCTACACCTTC. This gives the protein CASSPDPGLSSYTF.

The genes are TRBV7-8 and TRBJ2-3; the D call may be TRBD1 or TRBD2 (5 bases each). CDR1 is SGHVS, CDR2 FQNEAQ, per germline. V shed 3 bases and J shed 0 bases, with 19 bases lying between them. The CDR3 length is 18 residues. The CDR3 loop reads CASSFPLKGEGSTDTQYF. CDR3 nucleotides: TGTGCCAGCAGCTTCCCTCTGAAGGGAGAGGGGAGCACAGATACGCAGTATTTT.

Sample share makes this clonotype large. The V gene is TRBV5-6, the J gene TRBJ2-7; possible D gene TRBD2, 5 bases. The ends were cut back, 0 bases at V and 4 bases at J, with 11 bases in the middle. CDR3 length: 14 residues. CDR1 and CDR2 (germline): SGHDT, YYEEEE. This CDR3 is CASSLAELEYEQYF. The CDR3 region has the DNA TGTGCCAGCAGCTTGGCCGAACTAGAGTACGAGCAGTACTTC.

The chain combines TRBV11-3 with TRBJ2-7, with a tentative D call TRBD2 (5 bases). V was cut by 6 bases and J by 4 bases, with 19 bases left in between. CDR3 length: 15 residues. Germline assignment: CDR1 SGHNT and CDR2 YENEEA. CDR3: CASSEAPRTVYEQYF. The CDR3 nucleotides read TGTGCCAGCAGTGAAGCGCCCCGGACTGTATACGAGCAGTACTTC.

This clonotype is judged medium-sized. This rearrangement joins TRBV4-1 to TRBJ2-1, with TRBD2 matching over 11 bases. The V gene end was trimmed by 3 bases and the J gene end by 6 bases; junction bases not matched to a gene: 7. The V gene's germline CDR1 is MGHRA and CDR2 YSYEKL. The CDR3 covers 16 residues. The CDR3 coding sequence is TGCGCCAGCAGCCACCGGTCAGGACTAGCGGGCAATGAGCAGTTCTTC. Amino acid sequence: CASSHRSGLAGNEQFF.

This clonotype was observed a handful of times. The chain links TRBV19 to TRBJ1-5; D gene ambiguous. Germline-derived CDR1 and CDR2 are LNHDA and SQIVND (reference sequence). CDR3 length: 13 amino acids. V lost 7 bases, J lost 6 bases, and 13 bases lay in between. The CDR3 DNA sequence: TGTGCCAGTAATTGGAAGGCAGGTCAGCCCCAGCATTTT. Translation gives CASNWKAGQPQHF.

The rearrangement links TRBV27 to TRBJ2-1, with 7 bases matching TRBD2. The germline gives CDR1 MNHEY, CDR2 SMNVEV (reference sequence). The V and J ends lost 2 bases and 0 bases, in that order; junction bases with no gene match: 4. The CDR3 has 16 amino acids. CDR3 sequence: CASSLGGGSSYNEQFF. CDR3 sequence (DNA): TGTGCCAGCAGTTTAGGGGGGGGAAGCTCCTACAATGAGCAGTTCTTC.

This clonotype is large by share. The V call is TRBV6-1, the J call TRBJ2-7; D possibly uses TRBD1 or TRBD2 (5 bases each). This CDR3 contains 17 residues. V lost 2 bases to trimming and J lost 3 bases, with 20 bases between them. Germline V lookup: CDR1 MNHNS, CDR2 SASEGT. This chain's CDR3 is CASSELAVGDANYEQYV. The CDR3 DNA is TGTGCCAGCAGTGAACTAGCCGTCGGGGACGCCAACTACGAGCAGTACGTC.

The chain carries TRBV5-5 and TRBJ2-7, with 9 bases lining up with TRBD1. The CDR3 contains 15 residues. Germline CDR1 is SGHKS and CDR2 is YYEKEE (reference sequence). The junction had 6 bases not matched to a gene; V was cut back by 3 bases and J by 2 bases. In nucleotides, the CDR3 is TGTGCCAGCAGCTACTCCGGGACAGGGACCTACGAGCAGTACTTC. This encodes CASSYSGTGTYEQYF.

J is TRBJ2-7 and V is TRBV11-3; the D is unclear. Germline V CDR1 and CDR2: SGHNT, YENEEA. The V and J ends lost 4 bases and 1 base respectively, with 8 bases between them. There are 13 residues in the CDR3. CDR3 region: CASSSLNSYEQYF. CDR3 DNA: TGTGCCAGCAGCTCCCTCAATTCCTACGAGCAGTACTTC. The full variable domain, in which reference TRBV11-3 and TRBJ2-7 provide the parts outside the CDR3, is EAGVVQSPRYKIIEKKQPVAFWCNPISGHNTLYWYLQNLGQGPELLIRYENEEAVDDSQLPKDRFSAERLKGVDSTLKIQPAELGDSAVYLCASSSLNSYEQYFGPGTRLTVT.

This clonotype is labeled medium-sized. This rearrangement joins TRBV6-2 or TRBV6-3 to TRBJ2-1; 7 bases are shared with TRBD2. V dropped 2 bases and J dropped 15; count of bases not matched to a gene: 4. Germline V gene sequence: CDR1 MNHEY, CDR2 SVGEGT. This CDR3 has 11 amino acids. CDR3 region: CASSYPRELFF. CDR3 sequence (DNA): TGTGCCAGCAGTTACCCGCGGGAGTTGTTCTTC.

By sample fraction, this clonotype is medium-sized. V is TRBV7-3 and J is TRBJ2-1; TRBD1 matches at 7 bases. Germline lookup yields CDR1 SGHTA and CDR2 FQGTGA. The CDR3 extends over 15 amino acids. J gave up 0 bases and V 5 bases, and 4 bases lay outside the gene matches. This CDR3 reads CASSLTGDSYNEQFF. In DNA, the CDR3 is TGTGCCAGCAGCCTTACAGGGGACTCCTACAATGAGCAGTTCTTC.

V usage is TRBV28 and J usage is TRBJ2-7; 7 bases match TRBD1. This CDR3 has 15 residues. The J segment lost 2 bases and the V segment lost 5 bases, leaving 9 bases of the junction unmatched. Germline CDR1 MDHEN, CDR2 SYDVKM. The CDR3 loop reads CASSASGTEAYEQYF. DNA for the CDR3: TGTGCCAGCAGTGCCTCCGGGACAGAAGCCTACGAGCAGTACTTC.

This clonotype is labeled medium-sized (0.01 to 0.1%). The V gene is TRBV5-5, the J gene TRBJ2-7; tentatively, D is TRBD1 (7 bases). Deletions cut 0 bases from V and 7 bases from J, with 20 bases between. CDR3 size: 16 residues. CDR1 SGHKS and CDR2 YYEKEE come from the germline V gene (reference sequence). CDR3 amino acids: CASSLDLGQAGGEQYF. The DNA for the CDR3 is TGTGCCAGCAGCTTGGACCTCGGACAGGCTGGGGGGGAGCAGTACTTC.

By frequency in the sample, this clonotype is medium-sized. The rearrangement links TRBV14 to TRBJ2-5; D unclear. Looked up from germline, CDR1 is SGHDN and CDR2 is FVKESK. V was trimmed by 6 bases and J by 4 bases, leaving 9 bases between them. The CDR3 totals 12 residues. The DNA for the CDR3 is TGTGCCAGCAGAATGGGCGGAGAGACCCAGTACTTC. This sequence encodes CASRMGGETQYF.

This clonotype rates as medium-sized. The chain uses TRBV28 and TRBJ1-1, with D perhaps matching TRBD1 (6 bases). The V and J ends lost 7 bases and 4 bases respectively, with 16 bases between them. Germline V gene sequence: CDR1 MDHEN, CDR2 SYDVKM. There are 14 residues in the CDR3. The CDR3 DNA sequence: TGTGCCAGCACCAGGGGAGCCTGGGGCACTGAAGCTTTCTTT. It translates to CASTRGAWGTEAFF.